These T cell receptor beta chains were read from a single sample in a study of shared clonotypes between healthy human individuals. Sequencing used immunoSEQ multiplex PCR; TCRdb keeps in-frame clones, though not all of them. The sample consists of more than 2 million clones, around 95% of them appearing once. The sequencing sample was made of naive CD4+ T cells sorted from blood. These receptors were taken from a man in his late teens or twenties in good health. CDR3s include the opening cysteine and the closing phenylalanine or tryptophan. A D gene is named only where the DNA matches it firmly. A row's size may be missing; if present it is once, few, many or a size class.

D	V	length	J	size	DNA	CDR3
NA	TRBV7-9	13	TRBJ1-2	NA	TGTGCCAGCAGCTTTACAGGCACTTATGGCTACACCTTC	CASSFTGTYGYTF
NA	TRBV6-4	14	TRBJ1-4	NA	TGTGCCAGCAGTGACCCCTCGGAAGGCGAAAAACTGTTTTTT	CASSDPSEGEKLFF
TRBD1	TRBV18	14	TRBJ1-6	once	TGTGCCAGCTCACCAAACGACAGGGCCTCACCCCTCCACTTT	CASSPNDRASPLHF
NA	TRBV10-3	14	TRBJ1-2	few	TGTGCCATCAGTGAGACTGCCAGGATGGGTGGCTACACCTTC	CAISETARMGGYTF
NA	TRBV27	15	TRBJ1-6	NA	TGTGCCAGCAGTTTTACATACTCCTATAATTCACCCCTCCACTTT	CASSFTYSYNSPLHF
NA	TRBV19	14	TRBJ1-6	once	TGTGCCAGTAGTTTTAGCTCCTATAATTCACCCCTCCACTTT	CASSFSSYNSPLHF
NA	TRBV2	14	TRBJ2-5	NA	TGTGCCAGCAGTGAAGGGCCGGGCCCAGGGACCCAGTACTTC	CASSEGPGPGTQYF
NA	TRBV18	14	TRBJ2-3	NA	TGTGCCAGCTCACCACCAGGGAGGACAGATACGCAGTATTTT	CASSPPGRTDTQYF
NA	TRBV5-1	13	TRBJ2-5	NA	TGCGCCAGCAGCTTTGTAGGCGGGGAGACCCAGTACTTC	CASSFVGGETQYF
NA	TRBV7-9	13	TRBJ1-2	NA	TGTGCCAGCAGCTTAGGGTGGATTCGGGGCTACACCTTC	CASSLGWIRGYTF
NA	TRBV27	11	TRBJ2-7	NA	TGTGCCAGCAGTTCGAGGTGGGAGCAGTACTTC	CASSSRWEQYF
NA	TRBV7-2	16	TRBJ1-5	NA	TGTGCCAGCAGCTTAGGGACCGGAGCTGGCAATCAGCCCCAGCATTTT	CASSLGTGAGNQPQHF
TRBD1	TRBV28	19	TRBJ1-4	NA	TGTGCCAGCAGTTCTACCGGGACAGGGCTTGGAATCACTAATGAAAAACTGTTTTTT	CASSSTGTGLGITNEKLFF
NA	TRBV18	13	TRBJ1-2	once	TGTGCCAGCTCACCGGCCAGCAGCTATGGCTACACCTTC	CASSPASSYGYTF
NA	TRBV7-9	12	TRBJ2-2	NA	TGTGCCAGCAGCTTTAGGGACGGGGAGCTGTTTTTT	CASSFRDGELFF